This is a list of T cell receptor beta chains from one sample in a study of breast tumors, draining lymph nodes, adjacent tissues. TCRdb called the multiplex PCR reads again in MiXCR, with one record for every CDR3 protein. The table records some 66,000 distinct CDR3 sequences, 57% of them present only once. Material: breast tumor tissue. These receptors came from a female donor with breast cancer. Some clones in this sample may be carry-over from other donors' samples. Both conserved end residues are part of each CDR3. The D gene is left open where the match is weak. The listing skips clone size in some rows; elsewhere it reads once, few, many or a size class.

J,V,D,size,CDR3,DNA
TRBJ2-1,TRBV29-1,TRBD2,NA,CSVTGTSGGRRRPNYNEQFF,TGCAGCGTTACCGGGACTAGCGGGGGGCGGAGACGGCCAAACTACAATGAGCAGTTCTTC
TRBJ2-5,TRBV20-1,TRBD1,many,CSATLQGEQETQYF,TGCAGTGCGACCCTACAGGGGGAGCAGGAGACCCAGTACTTC
TRBJ2-7,TRBV6-1,NA,NA,CASSRPRGLTYEQYF,TGTGCCAGCAGCCGCCCCCGGGGGCTTACCTACGAGCAGTACTTC
TRBJ1-2,TRBV5-1,NA,many,CASSLQESYTF,TGCGCCAGCAGCCTACAGGAAAGCTACACCTTC
TRBJ2-7,TRBV4-3,NA,many,CASSPTRQSYEQYF,TGCGCCAGCAGCCCGACGAGACAGTCCTACGAGCAGTACTTC
TRBJ2-6,TRBV5-4,NA,NA,CASSLVGSGANVLAF,NA
TRBJ2-7,TRBV6-6,TRBD1,NA,CASSNRQGQTYEQYF,TGTGCCAGCAGTAACAGACAGGGTCAAACCTACGAGCAGTACTTC
TRBJ1-5,TRBV2,TRBD1,NA,CASRSTGGGYEHF,TGTGCCAGCAGATCGACAGGGGGAGGATACGAGCATTTT
TRBJ1-5,TRBV19,TRBD1,NA,CASSASDRVWSQPQHF,TGTGCCAGTAGTGCCTCCGACAGGGTCTGGAGTCAGCCCCAGCATTTT
TRBJ2-3,TRBV7-7,NA,NA,CASSLVLVTDTQYF,TGTGCTAGCAGCTTAGTATTAGTGACAGATACGCAGTATTTT
TRBJ1-1,TRBV6-2/TRBV6-3,NA,once,CASSLIRGSNTEAFF,TGTGCCAGCAGTTTAATCCGGGGCTCGAACACTGAAGCTTTCTTT
TRBJ1-3,TRBV19,NA,few,CATVDRRSGNTIYF,TGTGCCACTGTAGACAGGCGCTCTGGAAACACCATATATTTT
TRBJ2-5,TRBV6-5,NA,many,CASRVGLLETQYF,TGTGCCAGCAGGGTGGGTCTGCTGGAGACCCAGTACTTC
TRBJ2-2,TRBV12-3/TRBV12-4,NA,few,CASSFSLGELFF,TGTGCCAGCAGTTTCTCCCTTGGTGAGCTGTTTTTT
TRBJ2-3,TRBV7-2,TRBD2,NA,CASSSTSGGAGTRYF,TGTGCCAGCAGCTCGACTAGCGGGGGGGCGGGTACGCGGTATTTT
TRBJ2-1,TRBV7-2,NA,NA,CVSSLEYRSNEQFF,TGTGTTAGCAGCTTAGAGTATCGGAGCAATGAGCAGTTCTTC
TRBJ1-5,TRBV29-1,NA,many,CSVEDSGTQHF,TGCAGCGTTGAAGACTCGGGGACCCAGCATTTT
TRBJ2-1,TRBV11-1,NA,many,CASSLGVGSYNEQFF,TGTGCCAGCAGCTTAGGGGTGGGCTCCTACAATGAGCAGTTCTTC
TRBJ1-2,TRBV28,NA,many,CASSYKGFNGYTF,TGTGCCAGCAGTTACAAGGGTTTCAATGGCTACACCTTC
TRBJ1-6,TRBV19,NA,NA,CASSIDWSNSPLHF,TGTGCCAGTAGTATAGATTGGTCCAATTCACCCCTCCACTTT
TRBJ2-1,TRBV29-1,TRBD2,NA,CSVDPYQTSGSNEQFF,TGCAGCGTTGACCCTTACCAGACTAGCGGGAGTAATGAGCAGTTCTTC
TRBJ2-1,TRBV7-9,TRBD1,NA,CASVQRQGPCSSYNEQFF,TGTGCCAGCGTCCAAAGACAGGGGCCCTGCTCCTCCTACAATGAGCAGTTCTTC
TRBJ2-1,TRBV2,NA,NA,CASSEAAVNEQFF,TGTGCCAGCAGTGAAGCGGCGGTCAATGAGCAGTTCTTC
TRBJ2-3,TRBV7-9,TRBD1,NA,CASSQRDRGVYTQYF,TGTGCCAGCAGCCAGCGGGACAGGGGAGTGTATACGCAGTATTTT
TRBJ2-2,TRBV20-1,TRBD2,NA,CSARLAGGPNTGELFF,TGCAGTGCTAGACTAGCGGGGGGACCGAACACCGGGGAGCTGTTTTTT
TRBJ2-7,TRBV7-8,NA,NA,CASSFFRGIDEQYF,TGTGCCAGCAGCTTCTTTCGCGGCATCGACGAGCAGTACTTC
TRBJ1-2,TRBV6-1,TRBD1,NA,CASSEGTGGSLYGYTF,TGTGCCAGCAGTGAAGGGACAGGGGGATCCCTCTATGGCTACACCTTC
TRBJ2-7,TRBV9,TRBD2,many,CASGRDEQYF,TGTGCCAGCGGGAGGGACGAGCAGTACTTC
TRBJ2-2,TRBV7-9,NA,NA,CATRNTGELFF,TGTGCCACCCGGAACACCGGGGAGCTGTTTTTT
TRBJ2-5,TRBV20-1,NA,NA,CSARDPEGVQETQYF,TGCAGTGCTAGAGATCCTGAGGGGGTCCAAGAGACCCAGTACTTC
TRBJ2-5,TRBV20-1,NA,once,CSARGDTGEGARKETQYF,TGCAGTGCTAGAGGTGACACGGGAGAGGGGGCGCGTAAGGAGACCCAGTACTTC
TRBJ2-5,TRBV29-1,NA,NA,CSVEETQYF,TGCAGCGTTGAGGAGACCCAGTACTTC
TRBJ2-3,TRBV12-3/TRBV12-4,NA,many,CASSPLGASGISQYF,TGTGCCAGCAGTCCCTTGGGGGCCAGCGGGATATCGCAGTATTTT
TRBJ2-1,TRBV3-1,NA,many,CASSHSRDPYNEQFF,TGTGCCAGCAGCCATAGCAGGGACCCCTACAATGAGCAGTTCTTC
TRBJ2-5,TRBV7-9,TRBD1,many,CASLPLGRGLETQYF,TGTGCCAGCTTACCCTTGGGCAGGGGGCTTGAGACCCAGTACTTC
TRBJ2-3,TRBV2,NA,NA,CASIQGTARRDTQYF,TGTGCCAGCATACAGGGAACAGCGAGGAGAGATACGCAGTATTTT
TRBJ2-1,TRBV19,TRBD2,many,CAAGGDNEQFF,TGTGCAGCGGGGGGGGACAATGAGCAGTTCTTC